The 9 T cell receptor beta chains below all came from one sample that was sequenced in a study of blood T cells in healthy people across ages. A second PCR of roughly 7 to 11 cycles used a sample-barcoded 5' primer and a J-beta primer mix. TCRdb re-analysed the 5' RACE reads in MiXCR, keeping a single row per CDR3 protein. In the table there are about 1.6 million distinct CDR3 sequences, around 36% of which are singletons. Sequencing was performed on blood. The source is a woman aged 25-40 years in good health.

This clonotype was seen a handful of times. This chain uses TRBV20-1 with TRBJ2-7, with unresolved D. Trimming shortened V by 0 bases and J by 3 bases, and 9 bases separated the two germline ends. The CDR3 spans 13 residues. Germline-derived CDR1 and CDR2 are DFQATT and SNEGSKA (reference sequence). CDR3 loop: CSARDREIYEQYF. The DNA of the CDR3 is TGCAGTGCTAGAGATCGAGAAATCTACGAGCAGTACTTC.

The rearrangement joins TRBV20-1 to TRBJ2-7; 8 nucleotides match TRBD2. There are 15 residues in the CDR3. The germline V gene has CDR1 DFQATT and CDR2 SNEGSKA (reference sequence). V lost 3 bases and J lost 2; bases outside the gene matches: 9. The CDR3 here is CSARSELAEAYEQYF. As DNA, the CDR3 is TGCAGTGCTAGGTCCGAACTAGCGGAGGCCTACGAGCAGTACTTC.

The rearrangement links TRBV5-1 to TRBJ2-5; 7 bases line up with TRBD1. Germline V gene sequence: CDR1 SGHRS, CDR2 YFSETQ. With V trimmed by 6 bases and J by 4 bases, 6 bases remained unmatched. CDR3 length equals 13 residues. This CDR3 is CASKRQGGETQYF. The CDR3 DNA reads TGCGCCAGCAAAAGACAGGGCGGAGAGACCCAGTACTTC.

About this clonotype itself: The junction departs from germline at one end; a sequencing error may be responsible. The V gene is TRBV3-1, the J gene TRBJ2-3; D call uncertain. CDR3 length equals 13 residues. The germline V gene encodes CDR1 LGHDT and CDR2 YNNKEL (reference sequence). In nucleotides, the CDR3 is TGTGCCGGCAGCCAAGACCTGATTTCTACGCAGTATTTT. Encoded protein: CAGSQDLISTQYF.

A word on this clonotype: It may be a read error: a sequence one base away is much more abundant. V and J are TRBV13 and TRBJ2-1; D is perhaps TRBD1 (5 bases). The CDR3 runs 13 residues. Germline V CDR1 and CDR2: PRHDT, FYEKMQ (reference sequence). This CDR3 is CARSSTPGNEQFF. The CDR3 DNA follows: TGTGCCCGCAGCTCCACCCCAGGGAATGAGCAGTTCTTC.

V is TRBV25-1 and J is TRBJ1-2; D possibly corresponds to TRBD1 (5 bases). The germline V and J ends were trimmed by 0 bases and 1 base, with 9 bases remaining between them. The germline V gene has CDR1 MGHDK and CDR2 SYGVNS. This CDR3 contains 15 residues. CDR3 amino acids: CASSEYGGGNYGYTF. DNA for the CDR3: TGTGCCAGCAGTGAATATGGCGGGGGTAACTATGGCTACACCTTC.

The V and J genes are TRBV27 and TRBJ2-3, with TRBD1 as a possible D gene (6 bases). This CDR3 is built from 19 residues. CDR1 is MNHEY and CDR2 is SMNVEV in the germline V gene (reference sequence). The V gene lost 4 bases and the J gene lost 6 bases, with 29 bases spanning the gap. The CDR3 region has the DNA TGTGCCAGCAGTTGGCAGGGGACGGCTAGCAGGAGAATTGGTGATACGCAGTATTTT. Protein product: CASSWQGTASRRIGDTQYF.

The J gene is TRBJ2-1, the V gene TRBV5-1, with 8 bases fitting TRBD2. CDR3 length: 17 amino acids. V shed 3 bases, J shed 9 bases, and the junction held 17 bases outside the gene matches. Germline loops: CDR1 SGHRS, CDR2 YFSETQ. The chain's CDR3 is CASSSLSGRALRSEQFF. The CDR3 DNA reads as TGCGCCAGCAGCTCCCTCTCCGGGAGGGCCTTAAGGAGTGAGCAGTTCTTC.

This clonotype turned up a few times. The chain combines TRBV29-1 with TRBJ2-3; the match to TRBD2 covers 15 bases. V gave up 6 bases and J gave up 3 bases; unmatched junction bases: 7. The CDR3 covers 16 residues. CDR1 and CDR2 from the germline V gene are SQVTM and ANQGSEA. Here the CDR3 DNA reads TGCAGCGTGGCCGGGACTAGCGGGGGGATAACAGATACGCAGTATTTT. Amino acid sequence: CSVAGTSGGITDTQYF.